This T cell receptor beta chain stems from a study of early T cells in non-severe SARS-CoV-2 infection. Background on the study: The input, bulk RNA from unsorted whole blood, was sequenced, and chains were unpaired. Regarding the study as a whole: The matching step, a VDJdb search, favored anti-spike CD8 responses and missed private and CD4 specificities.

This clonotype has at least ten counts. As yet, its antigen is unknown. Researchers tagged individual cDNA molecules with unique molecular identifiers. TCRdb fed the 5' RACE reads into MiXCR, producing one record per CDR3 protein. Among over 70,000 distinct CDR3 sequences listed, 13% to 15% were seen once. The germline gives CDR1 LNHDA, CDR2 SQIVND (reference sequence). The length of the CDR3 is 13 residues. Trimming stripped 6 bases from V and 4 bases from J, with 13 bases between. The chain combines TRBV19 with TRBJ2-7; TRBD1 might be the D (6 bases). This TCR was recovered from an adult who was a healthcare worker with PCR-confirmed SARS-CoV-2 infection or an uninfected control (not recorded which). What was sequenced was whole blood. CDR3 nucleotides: TGTGCCAGTAGCCTGGGACATCGATACGAGCAGTACTTC. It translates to CASSLGHRYEQYF. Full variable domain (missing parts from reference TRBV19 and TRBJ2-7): DGGITQSPKYLFRKEGQNVTLSCEQNLNHDAMYWYRQDPGQGLRLIYYSQIVNDFQKGDIAEGYSVSREKKESFPLTVTSAQKNPTAFYLCASSLGHRYEQYFGPGTRLTVT.